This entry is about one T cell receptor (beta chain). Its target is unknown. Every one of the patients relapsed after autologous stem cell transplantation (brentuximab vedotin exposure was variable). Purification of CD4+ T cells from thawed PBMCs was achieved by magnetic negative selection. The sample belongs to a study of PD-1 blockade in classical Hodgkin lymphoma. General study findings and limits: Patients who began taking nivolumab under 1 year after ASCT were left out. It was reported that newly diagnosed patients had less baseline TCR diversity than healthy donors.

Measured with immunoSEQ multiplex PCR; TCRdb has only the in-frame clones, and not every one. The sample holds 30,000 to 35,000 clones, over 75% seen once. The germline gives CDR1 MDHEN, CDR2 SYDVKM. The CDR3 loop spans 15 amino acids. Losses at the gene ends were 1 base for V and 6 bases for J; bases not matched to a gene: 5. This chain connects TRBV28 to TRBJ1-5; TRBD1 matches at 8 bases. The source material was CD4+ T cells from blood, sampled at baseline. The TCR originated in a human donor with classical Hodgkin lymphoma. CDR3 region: CASSLLDRAGQPQHF. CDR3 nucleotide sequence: TGTGCCAGCAGTTTATTGGACAGGGCTGGTCAGCCCCAGCATTTT.